This T cell receptor beta chain was captured in a study of T cell responses to AZD1222 COVID-19 vaccine. For the study at large: Some second doses came at about 4 weeks and others at about 12 weeks; these were pooled. Study-wide results and limits: Only six AZD1222 recipients tested seropositive at baseline. Rises in breadth and depth of Spike-specific TCRs came after two AZD1222 doses. Distributed over spike, vaccine-associated CD4 TCRs predominated at 160-218 and 743-854.

Germline CDR1 is MNHNY and CDR2 is SVGAGI (reference sequence). Germline trimming cut 6 bases from V and 5 bases from J; bases unmatched to any gene: 9. CDR3 size: 14 residues. Repertoires were generated with immunoSEQ multiplex PCR, while TCRdb's copy carries only in-frame clones and drops some. The top ten hold about 9.1% of the sample, which has some 150,000 clones, roughly 91% seen once. This clone has a single count. Its target is not known. This sequence joins TRBV6-6 and TRBJ1-2; TRBD1 matches at 7 bases. The TCR was taken from an adult in good health. The sample was peripheral blood, taken on day 0 of AZD1222 vaccination. This CDR3 is CASRSPDRAYGYTF. The CDR3 DNA is TGTGCCAGCAGATCTCCTGACAGGGCATATGGCTACACCTTC.